This is a list of T cell receptor beta chains from one sample in a study of CD8+ T cells in alopecia areata. The assay was immunoSEQ multiplex PCR, and TCRdb's table has in-frame clones only and misses some. In the table there are some 170,000 clones, roughly 59% of which are singletons. The source material was CD4+ T cells sorted from blood, sampled at week 0. The receptors here all came from a human donor with alopecia areata. The CDR3 runs from the conserved cysteine through the conserved F or W. Each record gives: J gene, clone size, D gene, V gene, CDR3 DNA, CDR3 protein. D genes are given only for firm matches. Clone size appears in some rows only: once, few, many, or a class for an expanded clone.

J gene: TRBJ1-1
clone size: .
D gene: .
V gene: TRBV29-1
CDR3 DNA: TGCAGCGGGAGAAACAGGAACACTGAAGCTTTCTTT
CDR3 protein: CSGRNRNTEAFF

J gene: TRBJ2-6
clone size: once
D gene: .
V gene: TRBV9
CDR3 DNA: TGTGCCAGCAGCGTGGACAGCTCTGGGGCCAACGTCCTGACTTTC
CDR3 protein: CASSVDSSGANVLTF

J gene: TRBJ1-2
clone size: once
D gene: .
V gene: TRBV27
CDR3 DNA: TGTGCCAGCAGTTTAAGGTGGGGTAGGGGCTACACCTTC
CDR3 protein: CASSLRWGRGYTF

J gene: TRBJ2-7
clone size: .
D gene: .
V gene: TRBV30
CDR3 DNA: TGTGCCTGGAGTTTCCAGGGCTACGAGCAGTACTTC
CDR3 protein: CAWSFQGYEQYF

J gene: TRBJ2-7
clone size: few
D gene: .
V gene: TRBV5-1
CDR3 DNA: TGCGCCAGCAGCTTGGACAGGGAAGTCTACGAGCAGTACTTC
CDR3 protein: CASSLDREVYEQYF

J gene: TRBJ1-5
clone size: few
D gene: .
V gene: TRBV30
CDR3 DNA: TGTGCCTGGAGTGGGTCCAGGGTTGAGCCCCAGCATTTT
CDR3 protein: CAWSGSRVEPQHF

J gene: TRBJ2-3
clone size: .
D gene: .
V gene: TRBV5-6
CDR3 DNA: TGTGCCAGCAGCCGTCGCCAGGGTGGGTCAGATACGCAGTATTTT
CDR3 protein: CASSRRQGGSDTQYF

J gene: TRBJ1-6
clone size: many
D gene: .
V gene: TRBV5-1
CDR3 DNA: TGCGCCAGCAGCCATATGAATTCACCCCTCCACTTT
CDR3 protein: CASSHMNSPLHF

J gene: TRBJ2-3
clone size: many
D gene: TRBD2
V gene: TRBV6-4
CDR3 DNA: TGTGCCAGCAGTGGACTAGCGGGGGCAGATACGCAGTATTTT
CDR3 protein: CASSGLAGADTQYF

J gene: TRBJ1-4
clone size: .
D gene: .
V gene: TRBV5-1
CDR3 DNA: TGCGCCAGCAGCTTGATTGGGCAGGGTAGCACTAATGAAAAACTGTTTTTT
CDR3 protein: CASSLIGQGSTNEKLFF